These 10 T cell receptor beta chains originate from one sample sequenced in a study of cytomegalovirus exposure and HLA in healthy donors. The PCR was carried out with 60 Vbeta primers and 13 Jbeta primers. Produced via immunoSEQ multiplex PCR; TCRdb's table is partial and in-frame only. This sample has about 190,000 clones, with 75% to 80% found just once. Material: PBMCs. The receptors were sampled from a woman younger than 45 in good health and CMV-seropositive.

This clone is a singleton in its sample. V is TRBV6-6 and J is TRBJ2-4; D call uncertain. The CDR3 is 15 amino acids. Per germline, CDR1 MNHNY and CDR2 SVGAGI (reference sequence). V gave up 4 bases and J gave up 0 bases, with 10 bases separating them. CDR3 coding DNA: TGTGCCAGCAGTTCTTATTCCCTAGCCAAAAACATTCAGTACTTC. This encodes CASSSYSLAKNIQYF.

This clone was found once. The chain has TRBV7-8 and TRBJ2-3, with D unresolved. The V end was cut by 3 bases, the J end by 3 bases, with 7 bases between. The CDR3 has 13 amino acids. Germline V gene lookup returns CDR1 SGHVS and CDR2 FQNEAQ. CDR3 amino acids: CASSFARTDTQYF. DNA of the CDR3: TGTGCCAGCAGCTTCGCGCGGACAGATACGCAGTATTTT.

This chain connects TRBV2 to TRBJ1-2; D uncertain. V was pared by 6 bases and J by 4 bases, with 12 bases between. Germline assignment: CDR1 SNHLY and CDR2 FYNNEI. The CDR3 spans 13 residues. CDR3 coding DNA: TGTGCCAGCAGCCCCAGGCAACCCTATGGCTACACCTTC. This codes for CASSPRQPYGYTF.

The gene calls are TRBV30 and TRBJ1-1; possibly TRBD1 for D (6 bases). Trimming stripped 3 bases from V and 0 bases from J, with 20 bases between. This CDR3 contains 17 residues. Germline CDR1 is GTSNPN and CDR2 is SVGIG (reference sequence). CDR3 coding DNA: TGTGCCTGGAGAGAAACAGGGTCTGGGGTCATGAACACTGAAGCTTTCTTT. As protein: CAWRETGSGVMNTEAFF.

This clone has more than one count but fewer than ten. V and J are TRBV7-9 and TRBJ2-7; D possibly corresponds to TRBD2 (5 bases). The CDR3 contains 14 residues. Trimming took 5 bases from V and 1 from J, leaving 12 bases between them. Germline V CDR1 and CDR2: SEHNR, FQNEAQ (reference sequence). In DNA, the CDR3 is TGTGCCAGCAGCCCCTCCGGGGATTCCTACGAGCAGTACTTC. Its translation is CASSPSGDSYEQYF.

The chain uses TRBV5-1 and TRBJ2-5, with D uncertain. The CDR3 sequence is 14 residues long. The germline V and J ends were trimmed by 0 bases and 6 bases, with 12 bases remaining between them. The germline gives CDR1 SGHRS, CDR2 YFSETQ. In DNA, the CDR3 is TGCGCCAGCAGCTTGGTTTCAGGCCTTCAGACCCAGTACTTC. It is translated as CASSLVSGLQTQYF.

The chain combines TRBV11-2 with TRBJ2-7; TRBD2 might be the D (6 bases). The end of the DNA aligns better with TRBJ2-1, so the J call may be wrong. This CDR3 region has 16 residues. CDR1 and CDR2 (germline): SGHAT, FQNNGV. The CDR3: CASSLGRTGRDWEQFF. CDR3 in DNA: TGTGCCAGCAGCTTAGGTAGGACCGGGAGAGACTGGGAGCAGTTCTTC.

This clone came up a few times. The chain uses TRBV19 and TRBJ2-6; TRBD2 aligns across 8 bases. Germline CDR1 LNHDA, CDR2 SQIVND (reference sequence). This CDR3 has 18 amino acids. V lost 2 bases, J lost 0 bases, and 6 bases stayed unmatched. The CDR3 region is CASSITLAGSSGANVLTF. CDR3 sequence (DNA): TGTGCCAGTAGTATAACCCTAGCGGGCAGCTCTGGGGCCAACGTCCTGACTTTC.

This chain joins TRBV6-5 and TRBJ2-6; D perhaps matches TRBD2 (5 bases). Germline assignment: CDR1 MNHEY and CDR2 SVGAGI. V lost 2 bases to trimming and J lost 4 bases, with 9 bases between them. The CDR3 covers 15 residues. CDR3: CASSYGGSGANVLTF. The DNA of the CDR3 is TGTGCCAGCAGTTACGGCGGGTCCGGGGCCAACGTCCTGACTTTC.

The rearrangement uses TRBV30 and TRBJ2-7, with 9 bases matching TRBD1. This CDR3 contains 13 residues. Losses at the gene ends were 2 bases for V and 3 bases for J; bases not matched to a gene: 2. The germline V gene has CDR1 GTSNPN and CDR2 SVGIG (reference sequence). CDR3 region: CAWSLTGGYEQYF. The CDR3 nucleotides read TGTGCCTGGAGTCTGACAGGGGGCTACGAGCAGTACTTC.